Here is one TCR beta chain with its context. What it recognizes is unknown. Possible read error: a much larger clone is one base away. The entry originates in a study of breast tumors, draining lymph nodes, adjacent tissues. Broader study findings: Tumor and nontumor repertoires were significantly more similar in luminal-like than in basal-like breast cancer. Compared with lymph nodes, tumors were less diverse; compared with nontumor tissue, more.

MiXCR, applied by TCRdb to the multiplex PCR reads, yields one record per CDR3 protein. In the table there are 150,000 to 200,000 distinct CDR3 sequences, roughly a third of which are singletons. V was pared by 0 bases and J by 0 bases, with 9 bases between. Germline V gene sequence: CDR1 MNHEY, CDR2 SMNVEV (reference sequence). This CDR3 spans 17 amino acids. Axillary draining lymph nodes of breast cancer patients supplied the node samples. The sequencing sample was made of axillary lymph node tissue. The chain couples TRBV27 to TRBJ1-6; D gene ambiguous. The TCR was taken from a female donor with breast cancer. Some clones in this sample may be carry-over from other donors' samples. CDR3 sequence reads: CASSLSAASSYNSPLHF. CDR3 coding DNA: TGTGCCAGCAGTTTATCCGCCGCTAGCTCCTATAATTCACCCCTCCACTTT.